Listed below are T cell receptor beta chains from one sample, sequenced in a study of cytomegalovirus exposure and HLA in healthy donors. Only in-frame clones appear in the TCRdb table, and some are missing; sequencing was by immunoSEQ multiplex PCR. The sample contains 190,000 or so clones, approximately 83% of which appear only once. Material for sequencing was PBMCs. Source of these receptors: a woman aged 45-60 years in good health and CMV-seropositive. CDR3s include the opening cysteine and the closing phenylalanine or tryptophan. Fields, in order: V gene, D gene, J gene, clone size, CDR3 DNA, CDR3 protein. The D gene is left open where the match is weak. A clone size is listed for some rows: how often the clone was seen (once, few, many), or a class if it is expanded.

TRBV4-3,-,TRBJ1-4,few,TGCGCCAGCAGCCAGGAGATCAGGGGCGGGAAACTGTTTTTT,CASSQEIRGGKLFF
TRBV7-9,-,TRBJ2-1,-,TGTGCCAGCAGCTTAGATGCGGGGTATGAGCAGTTCTTC,CASSLDAGYEQFF
TRBV18,TRBD1,TRBJ1-6,-,TGTGCCAGCTCGTCTCCTCTGGACAGGGGGCTAACCAATTCACCCCTCCACTTT,CASSSPLDRGLTNSPLHF
TRBV30,TRBD1,TRBJ1-2,-,TGTGCCTGGACGACAGGGGCTCTTGATGATGGCTACACCTTC,CAWTTGALDDGYTF
TRBV4-1,-,TRBJ2-1,-,TGCGCCAGCAGCCCAAAGGACTTGACGCCATACAATGAGCAGTTCTTC,CASSPKDLTPYNEQFF
TRBV5-4,TRBD1,TRBJ1-5,-,TGTGCCAGCAGCTTGATTAAAGACAGGGCACTAGGGCAGCCCCAGCATTTT,CASSLIKDRALGQPQHF
TRBV4-1,-,TRBJ2-6,-,TGCGCCAGCAGCCAAAGCGGGGGGGCCAACGTCCTGACTTTC,CASSQSGGANVLTF
TRBV27,TRBD1,TRBJ2-5,-,TGTGCCAGCAGTTTATTACCAGGGGGAGAGACCCAGTACTTC,CASSLLPGGETQYF
TRBV7-8,TRBD1,TRBJ1-2,-,TGTGCCAGCAGCCTTGGGACAGGGGGGTTTGGCTACACCTTC,CASSLGTGGFGYTF
TRBV11-2,-,TRBJ1-2,-,TGTGCCAGCAGCCTCGACACCTTATATGGCTACACCTTC,CASSLDTLYGYTF
TRBV4-3,-,TRBJ1-2,once,TGCGCCAGCAGCCAGGCTGTGGGGCCCTATGGCTACACCTTC,CASSQAVGPYGYTF
TRBV9,-,TRBJ1-1,-,TGTGCCAGCAGCGCTCCGGGGGTGCCCGGTGAAGCTTTCTTT,CASSAPGVPGEAFF
TRBV7-8,-,TRBJ1-1,-,TGTGCCAGCAGCCCAAACTCAGGGGCCTACACTGAAGCTTTCTTT,CASSPNSGAYTEAFF
TRBV6-4,-,TRBJ2-1,-,TGTGCCAGCAGTGACTCCCGGGACTCCTTGCCAGGGGGATACAATGAGCAGTTCTTC,CASSDSRDSLPGGYNEQFF
TRBV27,-,TRBJ1-1,-,TGTGCCAGCAGTTTCGACAGGAACACTGAAGCTTTCTTT,CASSFDRNTEAFF
TRBV7-8,-,TRBJ2-1,-,TGTGCCAGCAGCTGGAGGGAGAGCTATGAGCAGTTCTTC,CASSWRESYEQFF
TRBV19,TRBD1,TRBJ1-2,-,TGTGCCAGTAGTCCCCGGAGGGGGCCTCAGAATGGCTACACCTTC,CASSPRRGPQNGYTF
TRBV11-2,TRBD1,TRBJ2-1,-,TGTGCCAGCAGCTGGGGACAGGGGCGACGGGCCTACAATGAGCAGTTCTTC,CASSWGQGRRAYNEQFF
TRBV5-6,-,TRBJ1-2,-,TGTGCCAGCAGCTTGGGTGGGGGCGGCTATGGCCACACCTTC,CASSLGGGGYGHTF
TRBV5-5,-,TRBJ1-5,-,TGTGCCAGCAGCTGGGGCTTGGATAGCAATCAGCCCCAGCATTTT,CASSWGLDSNQPQHF
TRBV6-1,-,TRBJ2-1,once,TGTGCCAGCAGTGAAGCGGAGGGGAGTGGTCATGAGCAGTTCTTC,CASSEAEGSGHEQFF
TRBV7-8,-,TRBJ2-1,-,TGTGCCAGCAGCTTCCATGCAGGGTACAATGAGCAGTTCTTC,CASSFHAGYNEQFF
TRBV4-1,-,TRBJ2-7,-,TGCGCCAGCAGCCAAGTGGTCGCGGGTGAGCAGTACTTC,CASSQVVAGEQYF
TRBV7-9,-,TRBJ1-5,-,TGTTCCAGCAGCTTAGTGTCGTCGTCGAATCAGCCCCAGCATTTT,CSSSLVSSSNQPQHF
TRBV5-1,-,TRBJ2-2,-,TGCGCCAGCAGCTTGGTCCCTTCCGGGGAGCTGTTTTTT,CASSLVPSGELFF
TRBV6-5,TRBD1,TRBJ2-1,-,TGTGCCAGCGGAACAGGGGAGAGCTCCTACAATGAGCAGTTCTTC,CASGTGESSYNEQFF
TRBV5-1,-,TRBJ1-4,-,TGCGCCAGCAGTACCCGGGGAGGGGGGGAAGAAAAACTGTTTTTT,CASSTRGGGEEKLFF
TRBV5-1,-,TRBJ1-1,-,TGCGCCAGCAGCTTGGAGGGGGAGCTGAACACTGAAGCTTTCTTT,CASSLEGELNTEAFF
TRBV7-3,TRBD2,TRBJ2-3,-,TGTGCCAGCAGCTTAGGGGCTAGCGGGGCTGGGGCAGATACGCAGTATTTT,CASSLGASGAGADTQYF
TRBV6-1,-,TRBJ1-2,-,TGTGCCAGCAGTGAGGGAAACAGGGTATTGTATGGCTACACCTTC,CASSEGNRVLYGYTF
TRBV29-1,-,TRBJ1-3,-,TGCAGCGTTGACGACAGAAGAACTGGAAACACCATATATTTT,CSVDDRRTGNTIYF
TRBV7-6,-,TRBJ2-2,-,TGTGCCAGCAGCTTACCCCACGGGGGGCAATACACCGGGGAGCTGTTTTTT,CASSLPHGGQYTGELFF